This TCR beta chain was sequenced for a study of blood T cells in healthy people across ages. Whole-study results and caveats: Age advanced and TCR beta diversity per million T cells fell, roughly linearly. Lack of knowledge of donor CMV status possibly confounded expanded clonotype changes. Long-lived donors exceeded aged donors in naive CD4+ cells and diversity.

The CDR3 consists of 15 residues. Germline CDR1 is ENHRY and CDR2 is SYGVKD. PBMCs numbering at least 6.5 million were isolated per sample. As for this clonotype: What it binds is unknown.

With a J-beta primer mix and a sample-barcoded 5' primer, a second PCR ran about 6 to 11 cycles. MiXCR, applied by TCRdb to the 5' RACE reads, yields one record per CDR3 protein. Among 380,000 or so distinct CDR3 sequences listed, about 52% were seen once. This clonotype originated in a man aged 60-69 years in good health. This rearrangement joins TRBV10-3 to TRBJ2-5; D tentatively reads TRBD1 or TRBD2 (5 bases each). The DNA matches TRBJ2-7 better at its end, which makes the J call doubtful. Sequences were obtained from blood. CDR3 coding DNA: TGTGCCATCAGTGACGGGACCGGGCTAATTAACGAGCAGTACTTC. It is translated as CAISDGTGLINEQYF.